Here is one TCR beta chain with its context. Its specificity is not known. This entry is derived from a study of cytomegalovirus exposure and HLA in healthy donors. Both 60 Vbeta primers and 13 Jbeta primers went into the PCR. Clones were sequenced by immunoSEQ multiplex PCR, and TCRdb holds only the in-frame ones, with some missing. The specimen's table records around 100,000 clones. Between the trimmed V and J ends, which lost 0 bases and 0 bases, there was a span of 15 bases. Germline CDR1 is SQVTM and CDR2 is ANQGSEA. The CDR3 length is 16 residues. Whole-study results and caveats: The study recorded 164 TCR beta chains that were cytomegalovirus-associated. According to a later analysis, most TCR beta chains associated with CMV appeared HLA-restricted.

The rearrangement uses TRBV29-1 and TRBJ2-7, with a tentative D call TRBD2 (6 bases). Sequenced sample: PBMCs. This receptor was obtained from a man aged 40-49 years in good health and CMV-seronegative. Here the CDR3 reads CSVEEEGLGGSYEQYF. The DNA of the CDR3 is TGCAGCGTTGAAGAGGAGGGACTCGGGGGCTCCTACGAGCAGTACTTC.